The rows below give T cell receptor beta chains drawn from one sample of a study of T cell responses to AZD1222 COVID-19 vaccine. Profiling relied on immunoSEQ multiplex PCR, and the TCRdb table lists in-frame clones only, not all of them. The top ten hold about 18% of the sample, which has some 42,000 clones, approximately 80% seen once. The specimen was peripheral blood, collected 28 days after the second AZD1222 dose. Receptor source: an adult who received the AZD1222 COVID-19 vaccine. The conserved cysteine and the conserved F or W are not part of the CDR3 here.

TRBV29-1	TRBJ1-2	SLGDRDYGYT
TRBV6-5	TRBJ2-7	ASSYTGDRGSEQY
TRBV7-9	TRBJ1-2	ASSTGTGATDGYT
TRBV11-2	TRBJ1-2	ASSLDDGGYT
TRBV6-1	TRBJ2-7	ASSENRAWVGEQY
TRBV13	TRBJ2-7	ASSPDSLGNRANRGEQY
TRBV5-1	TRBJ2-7	ASSTGSGASYEQY
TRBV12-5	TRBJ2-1	ASGSPAGALDNEQF
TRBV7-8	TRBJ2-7	ASSQLAGGTYEQY
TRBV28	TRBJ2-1	ASSTYNEQF
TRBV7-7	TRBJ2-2	ASSPSLAGGGTGELF
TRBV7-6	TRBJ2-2	ASSSLRVAGRTPANTGELF
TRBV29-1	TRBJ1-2	SATLGQNYGYT
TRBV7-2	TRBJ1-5	ASSLMGGNQPQH
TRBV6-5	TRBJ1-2	ASGARDLYGYT
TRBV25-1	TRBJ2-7	ASSRDGSRSSYEQY
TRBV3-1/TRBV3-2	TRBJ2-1	ASSQRATSGDLSYNEQF
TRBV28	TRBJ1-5	ASTGGFNQPQH
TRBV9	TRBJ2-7	ASSVGPQGQGWYEQY
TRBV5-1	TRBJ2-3	ASSFYSSTGTDTQY
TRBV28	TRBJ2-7	ASDSGGFSGLVYEQY
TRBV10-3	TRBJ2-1	AISGFGATGGNEQF
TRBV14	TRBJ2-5	ASSQELFETQY
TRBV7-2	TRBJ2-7	ASSSKGPNEQY
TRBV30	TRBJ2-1	AWSLGNEQF
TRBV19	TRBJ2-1	ASSLPGAYNEQF
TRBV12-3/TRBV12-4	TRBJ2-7	ASSRGHYEQY
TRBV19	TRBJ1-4	ASSPLSGSNEKLF
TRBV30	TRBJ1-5	AWSAGTTNQPQH
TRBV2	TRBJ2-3	ASGQYTVQY
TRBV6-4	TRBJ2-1	ASSDSPGAGYNEQF
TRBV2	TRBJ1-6	ASKGTSNSPLH
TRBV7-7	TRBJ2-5	ATKVGTMSGETQY
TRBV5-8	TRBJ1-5	ASSLGSLNSNQPQH
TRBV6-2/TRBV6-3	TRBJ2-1	ASSYGTGYYNEQF
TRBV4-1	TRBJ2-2	ASSRILPGQGANTGELF
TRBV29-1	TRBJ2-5	SAPGPYQETQY